These 32 T cell receptor beta chains came from one sample sequenced in a study of T-cell memory formation after mild COVID-19. MiXCR, applied by TCRdb to the 5' RACE reads, yields one record per CDR3 protein. The profile shows about 190,000 distinct CDR3 sequences, 18% of them singletons. Source material: PBMCs or a T cell subset sorted from them (not recorded which). The receptors originated from an adult woman who had mild COVID-19 (a few samples of this study predate the infection). Cell type and time point are not known.

V is TRBV18 and J is TRBJ2-3; D is possibly TRBD2 (6 bases). This CDR3 contains 17 residues. In germline, CDR1 is KGHSH, CDR2 LQKENI. V was pared by 1 base and J by 4 bases, with 18 bases between. The CDR3 region is CASSPRGGTHLPDTQYF. CDR3 DNA sequence: TGTGCCAGCTCACCACGGGGTGGGACTCACCTGCCAGATACGCAGTATTTT.

This chain links TRBV4-2 with TRBJ1-2; a possible D gene is TRBD1 (5 bases). V was shortened by 0 bases and J by 8 bases, with 10 bases between the two germline ends. From germline, CDR1 is LGHNA and CDR2 YNFKEQ. This CDR3 spans 13 amino acids. CDR3 coding DNA: TGTGCCAGCAGCCAAGAACGGGGGTGGGGCTACACCTTC. Translation gives CASSQERGWGYTF.

This chain joins TRBV5-1 and TRBJ1-1, with a weak D call TRBD1 (5 bases). Germline CDR1 reads SGHRS; CDR2 reads YFSETQ. V gave up 4 bases and J gave up 4 bases, with 14 bases separating them. This CDR3 region has 14 residues. CDR3 protein: CASSASPGGTEAFF. DNA for the CDR3: TGCGCCAGCAGCGCGAGTCCGGGGGGCACTGAAGCTTTCTTT. The full variable domain, with the rest looked up from reference TRBV5-1 and TRBJ1-1, is KAGVTQTPRYLIKTRGQQVTLSCSPISGHRSVSWYQQTPGQGLQFLFEYFSETQRNKGNFPGRFSGRQFSNSRSEMNVSTLELGDSALYLCASSASPGGTEAFFGQGTRLTVV.

This clonotype was counted ten times or more. J is TRBJ1-1 and V is TRBV12-3 or TRBV12-4, with 7 nucleotides matching TRBD1. With V trimmed by 6 bases and J by 2 bases, 12 bases remained unmatched. This CDR3 region has 16 residues. The DNA for the CDR3 is TGTGCCAGCAGCTTCCTCTTGACAGGGACCAACACTGAAGCTTTCTTT. The encoded protein is CASSFLLTGTNTEAFF.

In its sample, this clonotype was seen a few times. The CDR3 nucleotides are TGTGCCAGCAGCGAGCAGGGGCTGGGGAACACCATATATTTT. As protein: CASSEQGLGNTIYF. This chain joins TRBV7-8 and TRBJ1-3; perhaps TRBD1 as D (6 bases). Germline loops: CDR1 SGHVS, CDR2 FQNEAQ. V was trimmed by 5 bases and J by 7 bases, leaving 15 bases between them. The CDR3 covers 14 residues.

This clonotype has at least ten counts. The chain joins TRBV9 to TRBJ2-1; 10 bases are shared with TRBD1. The CDR3 has 15 amino acids. The V gene end was trimmed by 4 bases and the J gene end by 7 bases; junction bases not matched to a gene: 8. CDR1 and CDR2 from the germline V gene are SGDLS and YYNGEE. CDR3 in amino acids: CASSPTGQGRNEQFF. DNA of the CDR3: TGTGCCAGCAGCCCTACGGGACAGGGGAGGAATGAGCAGTTCTTC.

This clonotype was observed a handful of times. This sequence joins TRBV12-3 or TRBV12-4 and TRBJ1-1; perhaps TRBD1 as D (5 bases). The V end was cut by 2 bases, the J end by 4 bases, with 11 bases between. The CDR3 spans 14 residues. The CDR3 loop reads CASSLQGVGTEAFF. The CDR3 nucleotides read TGTGCCAGCAGTTTACAGGGTGTGGGCACTGAAGCTTTCTTT.

V usage is TRBV29-1 and J usage is TRBJ1-1; possibly TRBD1 for D (5 bases). The germline gives CDR1 SQVTM, CDR2 ANQGSEA. Deletions cut 1 base from V and 1 base from J, with 7 bases between. The CDR3 totals 13 residues. The CDR3 DNA reads TGCAGCGTTGAAGGGACACCGAACACTGAAGCTTTCTTT. The encoded protein is CSVEGTPNTEAFF.

This clonotype came up a few times. The J gene is TRBJ2-2, the V gene TRBV15, with 8 bases lining up with TRBD1. Unmatched junction bases numbered 6, after V lost 9 bases and J lost 0 bases. Germline V gene data show CDR1 as LNHNV and CDR2 as YYDKDF (reference sequence). CDR3 length: 15 residues. CDR3 protein: CATLTGGTNTGELFF. The CDR3 nucleotides read TGTGCCACGCTAACAGGGGGGACGAACACCGGGGAGCTGTTTTTT.

This chain connects TRBV24-1 to TRBJ1-2; 11 positions match TRBD1. CDR3 length: 15 residues. V shed 4 bases, J shed 7 bases, and the junction held 7 bases outside the gene matches. Germline CDR1 is KGHDR and CDR2 is SFDVKD. This CDR3 reads CATSDRGTGGRGYTF. CDR3 nucleotide sequence: TGTGCCACCAGTGACCGTGGGACAGGGGGACGTGGCTACACCTTC.

J is TRBJ1-2 and V is TRBV7-8; no definite D call. Trimming cost V 3 bases and J 6 bases, with 17 bases left between them. This CDR3 has 15 amino acids. Germline V lookup: CDR1 SGHVS, CDR2 FQNEAQ. The CDR3 region is CASSLRSAFRDGYTF. DNA for the CDR3: TGTGCCAGCAGCTTGAGGTCGGCCTTCCGCGATGGCTACACCTTC.

This chain connects TRBV4-3 to TRBJ2-3; D remains ambiguous. The CDR3 covers 14 residues. Per germline, CDR1 LGHNA and CDR2 YSLEER. V was trimmed by 3 bases and J by 3 bases, leaving 10 bases between them. The CDR3 region has the DNA TGCGCCAGCAGCCAGGTATTCTGGACAGATACGCAGTATTTT. Translated, it gives CASSQVFWTDTQYF.

This clonotype has a handful of counts. The V and J genes are TRBV14 and TRBJ2-3; D gene ambiguous. Deletions cut 3 bases from V and 7 bases from J, with 17 bases between. Germline loops: CDR1 SGHDN, CDR2 FVKESK. This CDR3 contains 15 residues. CDR3 DNA sequence: TGTGCCAGCAGCCATAGGCGTACCTCAGTATATACGCAGTATTTT. This codes for CASSHRRTSVYTQYF.

Only a few counts were recorded for this clonotype. This chain uses TRBV5-4 with TRBJ1-1; D not resolved. Looked up from germline, CDR1 is SGHNT and CDR2 is YYREEE (reference sequence). V was pared by 4 bases and J by 5 bases, with 15 bases between. This CDR3 spans 14 amino acids. CDR3 DNA sequence: TGTGCCAGCAGCGGGCGGGTTGCTGGGACTGAAGCTTTCTTT. Amino acid sequence: CASSGRVAGTEAFF.

This clonotype has only a few counts. The rearrangement uses TRBV20-1 and TRBJ1-2; possibly TRBD1 for D (5 bases). Germline CDR1 reads DFQATT; CDR2 reads SNEGSKA (reference sequence). There are 13 residues in the CDR3. V was cut by 4 bases and J by 3 bases, with 12 bases left in between. DNA for the CDR3: TGCAGTGCTATAGACAGAGGCTACTATGGCTACACCTTC. Protein sequence: CSAIDRGYYGYTF.

V usage is TRBV3-1 and J usage is TRBJ1-2; D is unresolved. The length of the CDR3 is 13 residues. Germline V CDR1 and CDR2: LGHDT, YNNKEL (reference sequence). The V and J ends lost 4 bases and 8 bases respectively, with 14 bases between them. CDR3 coding DNA: TGTGCCAGCAGCCCTCGGAAAGAGACGGGCTACACCTTC. The encoded protein is CASSPRKETGYTF.

The chain uses TRBV20-1 and TRBJ1-2, with 8 positions matching TRBD1. Germline CDR1 and CDR2: DFQATT and SNEGSKA (reference sequence). J was trimmed by 0 bases and V by 5 bases; bases with no gene match: 14. The CDR3 is 17 amino acids. CDR3: CSAANRGNFVPNYGYTF. In nucleotides, the CDR3 is TGCAGTGCTGCCAACAGGGGGAACTTCGTTCCTAACTATGGCTACACCTTC.

A few counts support this clonotype. This chain connects TRBV6-5 to TRBJ2-7; 9 bases agree with TRBD1. This CDR3 is built from 14 residues. The germline V gene has CDR1 MNHEY and CDR2 SVGAGI. J was trimmed by 6 bases and V by 6 bases; bases with no gene match: 9. DNA for the CDR3: TGTGCCAGCAGATCGGACAGGGGCGGGGGCGAGCAGTACTTC. Translation gives CASRSDRGGGEQYF.

There are many counts of this clonotype. The CDR3 bases are TGTGCCAGCAGCCAAGAAACGAACATCCACTCCACAGATACGCAGTATTTT. It is translated as CASSQETNIHSTDTQYF. J is TRBJ2-3 and V is TRBV4-2; D gene uncertain. The CDR3 is 17 residues long. V was clipped by 0 bases and J by 2 bases, with 15 bases between them. Germline CDR1 reads LGHNA; CDR2 reads YNFKEQ.

There are many counts of this clonotype. This chain uses TRBV5-1 with TRBJ1-1; D is unresolved. There are 14 residues in the CDR3. CDR1 and CDR2 from the germline V gene are SGHRS and YFSETQ. V was trimmed by 2 bases and J by 1 base, leaving 9 bases between them. CDR3 amino acids: CASSFGSTNTEAFF. The DNA of the CDR3 is TGCGCCAGCAGCTTCGGGTCAACGAACACTGAAGCTTTCTTT.

CDR3 loop: CASSAGQGGSYEQYF. CDR3 nucleotides: TGTGCCAGCAGCGCCGGACAGGGGGGATCCTACGAGCAGTACTTC. The chain employs TRBV11-1 and TRBJ2-7; TRBD1 matches 10 bases. After removal of 5 bases from V and 1 base from J, the junction contained 5 bases not matched to a gene. Looked up from germline, CDR1 is SGHAT and CDR2 is FQDESV (reference sequence). This CDR3 spans 15 amino acids.

Written as DNA, the CDR3 is TGTGCCAGCAGCAGCCTACAGGGGAACACTGAAGCTTTCTTT. Protein product: CASSSLQGNTEAFF. The rearrangement joins TRBV3-1 to TRBJ1-1, with D perhaps TRBD1 (6 bases). Trimming took off 5 bases at V and 1 base at J, with 11 bases between the two ends. The CDR3 is 14 amino acids. Germline loops: CDR1 LGHDT, CDR2 YNNKEL (reference sequence). Full variable domain (remainder filled in from reference TRBV3-1 and TRBJ1-1): DTAVSQTPKYLVTQMGNDKSIKCEQNLGHDTMYWYKQDSKKFLKIMFSYNNKELIINETVPNRFSPKSPDKAHLNLHINSLELGDSAVYFCASSSLQGNTEAFFGQGTRLTVV.

The chain recombines TRBV19 with TRBJ2-5; TRBD2 aligns across 10 bases. Germline CDR1 and CDR2: LNHDA and SQIVND (reference sequence). The V gene end was trimmed by 9 bases and the J gene end by 4 bases; junction bases not matched to a gene: 8. The CDR3 has 14 residues. The CDR3 DNA sequence: TGTGCCAGCTCGAGCGGGAGGGCCGGAGAGACCCAGTACTTC. Translating it yields CASSSGRAGETQYF.

This clonotype was found a few times. The V gene is TRBV7-9, the J gene TRBJ2-1; D perhaps matches TRBD2 (5 bases). Trimming took 5 bases from V and 9 from J, leaving 14 bases between them. Germline CDR1 and CDR2: SEHNR and FQNEAQ (reference sequence). CDR3 size: 13 residues. The CDR3 coding sequence is TGTGCCAGCAGCCCCCTGGGGAGTGGTGAGCAGTTCTTC. Its protein is CASSPLGSGEQFF.

In this sample, this clonotype turned up a few times. The genes are TRBV9 and TRBJ2-3, with 7 bases aligning to TRBD2. There are 16 residues in the CDR3. Germline V gene lookup returns CDR1 SGDLS and CDR2 YYNGEE. The V segment lost 0 bases and the J segment 1 base; nucleotides outside the gene matches: 5. CDR3 nucleotides: TGTGCCAGCAGCGTAGATTGGGCGGGAGGCACAGATACGCAGTATTTT. Its protein product is CASSVDWAGGTDTQYF.

This chain connects TRBV19 to TRBJ2-7; TRBD1 matches 9 bases. There are 18 residues in the CDR3. Germline CDR1 and CDR2: LNHDA and SQIVND (reference sequence). The V gene end was trimmed by 5 bases and the J gene end by 4 bases; junction bases not matched to a gene: 18. CDR3 loop: CASSFAALTGTGSYEQYF. The CDR3 DNA reads TGTGCCAGTAGTTTCGCGGCACTCACCGGGACAGGGAGTTACGAGCAGTACTTC. The whole variable domain, remainder taken from reference TRBV19 and TRBJ2-7, is DGGITQSPKYLFRKEGQNVTLSCEQNLNHDAMYWYRQDPGQGLRLIYYSQIVNDFQKGDIAEGYSVSREKKESFPLTVTSAQKNPTAFYLCASSFAALTGTGSYEQYFGPGTRLTVT.

This clonotype was seen many times. The chain employs TRBV12-3 or TRBV12-4 and TRBJ2-1, with a possible D match to TRBD2 (6 bases). The CDR3 covers 15 residues. V lost 4 bases, J lost 6 bases, and 16 bases lay in between. The chain's CDR3 is CASSSPTVGGNEQFF. The CDR3 DNA sequence: TGTGCCAGCAGTTCCCCGACCGTGGGGGGCAATGAGCAGTTCTTC.

This clonotype was detected once. CDR3 DNA: TGTGCCAGCAGCCAAGATTTGGCCGCGAATAGGGCCAACGTCCTGACTTTC. Its protein is CASSQDLAANRANVLTF. The chain uses TRBV14 and TRBJ2-6, with no clear D. CDR1 is SGHDN, CDR2 FVKESK, per germline. This CDR3 has 17 amino acids. Trimming took off 0 bases at V and 5 bases at J, with 14 bases between the two ends.

This clonotype has a handful of counts. J is TRBJ2-1 and V is TRBV20-1, with 13 bases matching TRBD2. Germline values: CDR1 DFQATT, CDR2 SNEGSKA (reference sequence). This CDR3 has 15 amino acids. Trimming at V came to 5 bases and at J to 4 bases, leaving 5 bases not matched to a gene. In DNA, the CDR3 is TGCAGTGCTCCTCGGGGACTAGCGGGATACAATGAGCAGTTCTTC. This sequence encodes CSAPRGLAGYNEQFF.

This clonotype was counted only a few times. J is TRBJ2-1 and V is TRBV5-4; 7 bases are a match to TRBD1. This CDR3 comprises 15 residues. Germline loops: CDR1 SGHNT, CDR2 YYREEE (reference sequence). The V gene end was trimmed by 4 bases and the J gene end by 6 bases; junction bases not matched to a gene: 10. CDR3 region: CASSHRVRQGNEQFF. The CDR3 DNA sequence: TGTGCCAGCAGCCACCGAGTAAGACAGGGCAATGAGCAGTTCTTC. The variable domain in full, with the rest retrieved from reference TRBV5-4 and TRBJ2-1, is ETGVTQSPTHLIKTRGQQVTLRCSSQSGHNTVSWYQQALGQGPQFIFQYYREEENGRGNFPPRFSGLQFPNYSSELNVNALELDDSALYLCASSHRVRQGNEQFFGPGTRLTVL.

The chain couples TRBV12-3 or TRBV12-4 to TRBJ2-2, with 9 positions matching TRBD1. Trimming at V came to 8 bases and at J to 3 bases, leaving 4 bases not matched to a gene. This CDR3 contains 14 residues. The CDR3 DNA reads TGTGCCAGCTCGGGACAGGGATACACCGGGGAGCTGTTTTTT. It translates to CASSGQGYTGELFF.

The V and J genes are TRBV14 and TRBJ2-3; no clear D. Germline assignment: CDR1 SGHDN and CDR2 FVKESK. V lost 2 bases and J lost 4, with 7 bases in between. The CDR3 sequence is 13 residues long. The CDR3 region is CASSQNEADTQYF. For the CDR3, the DNA is TGTGCCAGCAGCCAAAATGAGGCAGATACGCAGTATTTT.